This TCR beta chain was recovered during a study of blood T cell repertoires in COVID-19 (dated by TCRdb to about 2020). Concerning the study at large: Samples from collaborators originated in the United States, Italy and Spain and spanned both the acute and convalescent phases of COVID-19. The sample metadata nearly always contained a de-identified subject ID, COVID-19 status, age in years and sex. Samples came from the ongoing ImmuneRACE study (first 160 participants) plus 1,254 subjects from 6 global collaborators. Where available, HLA class I and class II types were taken from metadata supplied by the sample provider and were not determined by assay-based typing. The material from the prospective study consisted of cDNA or gDNA derived from T cells, B-cell-depleted T cells, or PBMCs. Deeply sampled blood TCRbeta repertoires from subjects exposed to, actively infected with, or recovered from COVID-19 were included in the dataset. The repertoires were made available in a free public database intended to serve as a resource for research on the immune response to SARS-CoV-2.

The research as a whole found: How much clinical and demographic metadata was included differed by source and by participant, and the metadata was provided uncurated.

TCRbeta CDR3 regions were amplified from genomic DNA by means of the immunoSEQ Assay, a bias-controlled multiplex PCR. The original methods were these. Within the assay, amplification of reference gene primers was used to estimate how many nucleated cells each sample contained. To quantify the absolute abundance of each unique TCRbeta CDR3 rearrangement, sequence reads were collapsed and filtered. For each sample, productive Simpson clonality was calculated as the square root of Simpson's diversity index across productive rearrangements. The table comes from immuneACCESS by way of TCRdb, which keeps in-frame sequences with V and J called. Part of the clones is missing from these tables; in studies checked, under half for an unresolved V gene and the rest for unknown reasons. V, J and clone size were drawn from that table, and D and trimming were deduced from the DNA. For this sample the table gives 300,000 to 350,000 clones, of which roughly 87% were detected only once. Clones ranked in the top ten supply more than 2% of the sample.

As regards this clone: Its antigen is unknown. There are no base qualities to consult, and no much larger clone falls within one base.

Collaborating institutions collected whole blood in K2EDTA tubes following their own protocols. Collaborator samples were shipped for TCRbeta analysis as frozen whole blood, isolated PBMCs, or DNA extracted from either sample type. The germline V gene supplies CDR1 KGHSH and CDR2 LQKENI. Trimming takes 1 base from V and 8 bases from J, and the germline ends sit 8 bases apart. The CDR3 holds 13 amino acids from the cysteine to the phenylalanine. Solely the CDR3 DNA is kept, with 39 bases framed from the first base. The chain joins TRBV18 to TRBJ1-4; no confident D gene assignment can be made. The sample was peripheral blood. The clonotype comes from a man aged 18 to 30 with active or convalescent COVID-19. The CDR3 sequence is CASSPQGDEKLFF. The DNA sequence is given as TGTGCCAGCTCACCACAGGGAGACGAAAAACTGTTTTTT.